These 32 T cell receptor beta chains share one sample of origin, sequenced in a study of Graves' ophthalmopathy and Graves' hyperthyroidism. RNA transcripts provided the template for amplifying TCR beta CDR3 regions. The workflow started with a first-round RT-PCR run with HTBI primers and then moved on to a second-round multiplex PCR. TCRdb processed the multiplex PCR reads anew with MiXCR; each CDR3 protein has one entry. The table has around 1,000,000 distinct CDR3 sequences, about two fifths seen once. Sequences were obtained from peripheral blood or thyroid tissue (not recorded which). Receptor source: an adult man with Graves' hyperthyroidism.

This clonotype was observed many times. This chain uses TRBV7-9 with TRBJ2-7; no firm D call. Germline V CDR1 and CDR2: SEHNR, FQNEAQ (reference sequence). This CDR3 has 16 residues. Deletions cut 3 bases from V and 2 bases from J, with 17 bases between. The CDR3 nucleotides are TGTGCCAGCAGCTTCCCTCTTGACGGGTCCACCTACGAGCAGTACTTC. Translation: CASSFPLDGSTYEQYF.

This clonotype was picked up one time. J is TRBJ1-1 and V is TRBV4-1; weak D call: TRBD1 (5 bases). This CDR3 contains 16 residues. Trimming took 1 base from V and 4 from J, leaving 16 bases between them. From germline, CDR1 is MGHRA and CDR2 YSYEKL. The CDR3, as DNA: TGCGCCAGCAGCCAAGCGTACCCGGGGGAGTCCACTGAAGCTTTCTTT. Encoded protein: CASSQAYPGESTEAFF.

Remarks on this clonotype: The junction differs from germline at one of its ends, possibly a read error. This CDR3 reads CASSIDRGRTGELFF. In DNA, the CDR3 is TGTGCCAGCAGCATAGACAGGGGGCGGACCGGGGAGCTGTTTTTT. The chain has TRBV11-2 and TRBJ2-2; 10 positions agree with TRBD1. Germline CDR1 SGHAT, CDR2 FQNNGV. The length of the CDR3 is 15 residues.

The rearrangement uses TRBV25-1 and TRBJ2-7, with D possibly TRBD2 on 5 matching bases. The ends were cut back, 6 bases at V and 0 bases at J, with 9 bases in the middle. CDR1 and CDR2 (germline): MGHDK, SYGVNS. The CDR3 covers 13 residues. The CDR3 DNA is TGTGCCAGCAGGGAACGGGGCTCCTACGAGCAGTACTTC. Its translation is CASRERGSYEQYF.

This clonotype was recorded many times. For the CDR3, the DNA is TGTGCCAGCGGGATGCGGGAGCATGGAAACACCATATATTTT. Translation: CASGMREHGNTIYF. The chain is built from TRBV7-2 and TRBJ1-3; the D is unclear. Germline V CDR1 and CDR2: SGHTA, FQGNSA. Between the trimmed V and J ends, which lost 8 bases and 3 bases, there was a span of 14 bases. This CDR3 contains 14 residues.

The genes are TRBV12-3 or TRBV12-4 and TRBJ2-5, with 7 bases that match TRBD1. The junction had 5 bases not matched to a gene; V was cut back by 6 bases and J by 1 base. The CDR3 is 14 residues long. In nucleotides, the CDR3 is TGTGCCAGCAGCAGGGGACAGCTCCAAGAGACCCAGTACTTC. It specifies CASSRGQLQETQYF.

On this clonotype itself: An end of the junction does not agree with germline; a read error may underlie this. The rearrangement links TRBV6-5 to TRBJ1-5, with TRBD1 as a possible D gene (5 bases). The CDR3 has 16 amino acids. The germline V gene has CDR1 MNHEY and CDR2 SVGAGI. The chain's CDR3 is CASSYMQGSYEQPQHF. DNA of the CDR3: TGTGCCAGCAGTTACATGCAGGGTTCTTACGAGCAGCCCCAGCACTTT.

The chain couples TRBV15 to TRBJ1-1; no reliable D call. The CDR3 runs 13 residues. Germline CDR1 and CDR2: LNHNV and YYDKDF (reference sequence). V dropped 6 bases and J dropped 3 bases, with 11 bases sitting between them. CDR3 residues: CATRNNRDTEAFF. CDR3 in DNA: TGTGCCACCAGGAACAACCGGGACACTGAAGCTTTCTTT. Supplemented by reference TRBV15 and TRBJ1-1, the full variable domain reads DAMVIQNPRYQVTQFGKPVTLSCSQTLNHNVMYWYQQKSSQAPKLLFHYYDKDFNNEADTPDNFQSRRPNTSFCFLDIRSPGLGDTAMYLCATRNNRDTEAFFGQGTRLTVV.

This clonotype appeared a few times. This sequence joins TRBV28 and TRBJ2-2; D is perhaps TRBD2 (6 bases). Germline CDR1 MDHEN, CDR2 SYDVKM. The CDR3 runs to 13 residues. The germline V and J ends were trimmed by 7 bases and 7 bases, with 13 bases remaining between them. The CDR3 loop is CASKTGAVGELFF. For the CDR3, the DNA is TGTGCCAGCAAAACGGGAGCGGTCGGGGAGCTGTTTTTT.

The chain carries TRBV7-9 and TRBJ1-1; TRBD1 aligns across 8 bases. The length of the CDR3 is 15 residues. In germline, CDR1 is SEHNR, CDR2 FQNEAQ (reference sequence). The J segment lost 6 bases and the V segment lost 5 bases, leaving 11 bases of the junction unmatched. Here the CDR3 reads CASSSSTGGFAEAFF. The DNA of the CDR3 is TGTGCCAGCAGCAGTAGCACAGGGGGATTCGCTGAAGCTTTCTTT.

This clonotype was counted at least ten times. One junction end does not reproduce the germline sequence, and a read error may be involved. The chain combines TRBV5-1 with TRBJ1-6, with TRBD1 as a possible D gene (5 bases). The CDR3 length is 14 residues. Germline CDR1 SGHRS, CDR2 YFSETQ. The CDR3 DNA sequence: TGTGCCAGCAGCCAAGGGACGGTTAATTCACCCCTCCACTTT. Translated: CASSQGTVNSPLHF.

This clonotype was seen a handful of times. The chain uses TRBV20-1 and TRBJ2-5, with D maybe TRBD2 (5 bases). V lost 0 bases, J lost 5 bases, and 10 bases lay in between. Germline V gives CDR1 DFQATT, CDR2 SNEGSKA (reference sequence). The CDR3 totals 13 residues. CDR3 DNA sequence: TGCAGTGCTAGAGAGAGGGTAGGGGAGACCCAGTACTTC. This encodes CSARERVGETQYF.

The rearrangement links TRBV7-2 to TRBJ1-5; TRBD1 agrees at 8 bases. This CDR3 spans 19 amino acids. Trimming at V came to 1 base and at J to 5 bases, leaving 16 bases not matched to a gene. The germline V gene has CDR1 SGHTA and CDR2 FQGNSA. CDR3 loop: CASSLVGGRGRGNHQPQHF. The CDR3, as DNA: TGTGCCAGCAGCTTAGTCGGCGGCAGGGGGCGAGGTAACCATCAGCCCCAGCATTTT. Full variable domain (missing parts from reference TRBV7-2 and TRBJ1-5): GAGVSQSPSNKVTEKGKDVELRCDPISGHTALYWYRQSLGQGLEFLIYFQGNSAPDKSGLPSDRFSAERTGGSVSTLTIQRTQQEDSAVYLCASSLVGGRGRGNHQPQHFGDGTRLSIL.

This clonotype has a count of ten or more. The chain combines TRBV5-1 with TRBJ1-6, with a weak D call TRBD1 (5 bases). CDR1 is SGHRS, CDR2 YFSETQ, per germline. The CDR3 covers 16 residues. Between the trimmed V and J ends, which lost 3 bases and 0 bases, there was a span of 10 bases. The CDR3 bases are TGCGCCAGCAGCTCCGGGGGGAGCTCCTATAATTCACCCCTCCACTTT. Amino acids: CASSSGGSSYNSPLHF.

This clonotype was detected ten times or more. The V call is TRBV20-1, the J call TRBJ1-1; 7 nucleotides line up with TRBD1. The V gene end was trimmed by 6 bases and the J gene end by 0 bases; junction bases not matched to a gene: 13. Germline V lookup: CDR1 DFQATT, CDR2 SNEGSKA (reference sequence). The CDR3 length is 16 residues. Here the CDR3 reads CSAPRAERGLNTEAFF. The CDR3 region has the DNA TGCAGTGCCCCAAGGGCCGAAAGGGGGCTGAACACTGAAGCTTTCTTT.

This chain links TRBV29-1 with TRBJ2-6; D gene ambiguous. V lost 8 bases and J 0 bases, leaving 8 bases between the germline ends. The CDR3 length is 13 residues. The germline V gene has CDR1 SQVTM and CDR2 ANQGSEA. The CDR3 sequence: CSSLSSGANVLTF. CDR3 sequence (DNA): TGCAGCAGTTTAAGCTCTGGGGCCAACGTCCTGACTTTC. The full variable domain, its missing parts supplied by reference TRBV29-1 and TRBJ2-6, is SAVISQKPSRDICQRGTSLTIQCQVDSQVTMMFWYRQQPGQSLTLIATANQGSEATYESGFVIDKFPISRPNLTFSTLTVSNMSPEDSSIYLCSSLSSGANVLTFGAGSRLTVL.

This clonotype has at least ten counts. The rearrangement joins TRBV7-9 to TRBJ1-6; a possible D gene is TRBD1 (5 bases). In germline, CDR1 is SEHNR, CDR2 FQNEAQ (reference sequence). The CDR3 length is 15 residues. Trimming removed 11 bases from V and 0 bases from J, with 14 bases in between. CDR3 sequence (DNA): TGTGCCGGAGCTCAGGGCAGCTCCTATAATTCACCCCTCCACTTT. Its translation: CAGAQGSSYNSPLHF.

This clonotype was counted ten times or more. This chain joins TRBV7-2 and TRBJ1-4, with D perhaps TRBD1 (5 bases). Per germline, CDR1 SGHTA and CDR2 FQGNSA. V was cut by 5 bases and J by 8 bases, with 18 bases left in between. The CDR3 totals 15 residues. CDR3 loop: CASSPDRDRGEKLFF. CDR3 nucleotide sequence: TGTGCCAGCAGCCCCGACCGGGACCGCGGGGAAAAACTGTTTTTT.

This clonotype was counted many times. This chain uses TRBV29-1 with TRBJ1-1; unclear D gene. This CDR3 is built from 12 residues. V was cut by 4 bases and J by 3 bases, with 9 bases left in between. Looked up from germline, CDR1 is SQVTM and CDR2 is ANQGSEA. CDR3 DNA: TGCAGCGTTGTAAAAGCCGACACTGAAGCTTTCTTT. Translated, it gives CSVVKADTEAFF.

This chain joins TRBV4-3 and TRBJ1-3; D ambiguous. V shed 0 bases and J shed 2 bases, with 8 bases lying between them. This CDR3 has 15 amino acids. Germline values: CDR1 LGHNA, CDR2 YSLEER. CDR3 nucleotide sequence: TGCGCCAGCAGCCAAGACTCCTCAACTGGAAACACCATATATTTT. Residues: CASSQDSSTGNTIYF.

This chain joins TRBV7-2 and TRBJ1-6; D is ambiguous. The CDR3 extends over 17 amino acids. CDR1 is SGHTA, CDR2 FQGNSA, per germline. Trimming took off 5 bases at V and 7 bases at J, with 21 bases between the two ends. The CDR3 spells CASSTSAAPSGNSPLHF. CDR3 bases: TGTGCCAGCAGCACATCTGCTGCTCCGTCCGGAAATTCACCCCTCCACTTT.

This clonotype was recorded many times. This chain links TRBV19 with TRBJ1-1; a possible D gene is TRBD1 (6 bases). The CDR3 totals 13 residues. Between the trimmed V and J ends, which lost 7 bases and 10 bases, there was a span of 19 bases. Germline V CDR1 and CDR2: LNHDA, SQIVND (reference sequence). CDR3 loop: CASTSTGSGRAFF. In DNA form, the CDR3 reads TGTGCCAGTACCAGCACAGGGTCCGGTCGAGCTTTCTTT.

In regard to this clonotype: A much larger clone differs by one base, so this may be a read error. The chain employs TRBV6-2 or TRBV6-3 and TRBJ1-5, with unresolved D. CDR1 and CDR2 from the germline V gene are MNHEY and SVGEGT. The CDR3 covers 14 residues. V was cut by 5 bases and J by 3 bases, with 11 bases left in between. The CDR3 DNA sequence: TGTGCCAGCAGTATCCACCGGTCCAATCAGCCCCAGCATTTT. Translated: CASSIHRSNQPQHF.

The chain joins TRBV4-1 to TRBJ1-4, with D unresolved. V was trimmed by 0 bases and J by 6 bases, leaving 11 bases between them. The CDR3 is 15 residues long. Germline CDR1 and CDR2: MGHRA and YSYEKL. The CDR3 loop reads CASSQEGGIDEKLFF. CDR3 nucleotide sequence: TGCGCCAGCAGCCAAGAGGGTGGCATCGATGAAAAACTGTTTTTT.

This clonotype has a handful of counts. The CDR3 region is CASSLSRADGYTF. The CDR3 coding sequence is TGTGCCAGCAGTTTATCCCGGGCTGATGGCTACACCTTC. This chain connects TRBV27 to TRBJ1-2; D is undetermined. From germline, CDR1 is MNHEY and CDR2 SMNVEV (reference sequence). This CDR3 region has 13 residues. V was pared by 0 bases and J by 6 bases, with 8 bases between.

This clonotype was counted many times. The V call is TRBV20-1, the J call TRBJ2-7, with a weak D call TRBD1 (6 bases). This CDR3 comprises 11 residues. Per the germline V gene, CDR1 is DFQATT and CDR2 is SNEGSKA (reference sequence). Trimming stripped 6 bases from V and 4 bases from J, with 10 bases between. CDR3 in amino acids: CSALDRYEQYF. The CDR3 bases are TGCAGTGCCCTGGACAGATACGAGCAGTACTTC.

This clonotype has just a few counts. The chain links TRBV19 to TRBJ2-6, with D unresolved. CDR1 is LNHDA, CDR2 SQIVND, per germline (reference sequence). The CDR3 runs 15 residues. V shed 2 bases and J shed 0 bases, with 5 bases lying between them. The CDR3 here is CASSIRYSGANVLTF. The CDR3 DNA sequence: TGTGCCAGTAGTATAAGATACTCTGGGGCCAACGTCCTGACTTTC.

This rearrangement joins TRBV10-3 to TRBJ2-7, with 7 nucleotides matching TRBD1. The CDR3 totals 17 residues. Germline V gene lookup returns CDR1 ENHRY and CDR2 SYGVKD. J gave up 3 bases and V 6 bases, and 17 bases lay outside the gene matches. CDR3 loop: CAISVEGGQLSNYEQYF. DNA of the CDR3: TGTGCCATCAGCGTTGAAGGGGGACAGCTATCCAACTACGAGCAGTACTTC.

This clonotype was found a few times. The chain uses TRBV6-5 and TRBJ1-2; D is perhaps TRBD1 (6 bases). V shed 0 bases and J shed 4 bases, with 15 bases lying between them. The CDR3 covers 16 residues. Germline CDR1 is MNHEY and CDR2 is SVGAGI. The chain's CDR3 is CASSYSRGVPPYGYTF. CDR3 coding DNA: TGTGCCAGCAGTTACTCGAGGGGGGTTCCCCCCTATGGCTACACCTTC.

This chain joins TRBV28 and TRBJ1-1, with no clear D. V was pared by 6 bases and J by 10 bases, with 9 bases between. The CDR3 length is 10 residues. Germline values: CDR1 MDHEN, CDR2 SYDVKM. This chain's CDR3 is CASSSRRAFF. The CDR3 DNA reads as TGTGCCAGCAGCTCCCGGAGAGCTTTCTTT.

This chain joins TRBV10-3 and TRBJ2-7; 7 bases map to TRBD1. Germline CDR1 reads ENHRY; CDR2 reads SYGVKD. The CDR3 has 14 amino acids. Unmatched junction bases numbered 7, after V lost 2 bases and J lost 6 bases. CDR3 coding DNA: TGTGCCATCAGTGAGACCGACAGGGCTGGCGAGCAGTACTTC. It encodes CAISETDRAGEQYF.

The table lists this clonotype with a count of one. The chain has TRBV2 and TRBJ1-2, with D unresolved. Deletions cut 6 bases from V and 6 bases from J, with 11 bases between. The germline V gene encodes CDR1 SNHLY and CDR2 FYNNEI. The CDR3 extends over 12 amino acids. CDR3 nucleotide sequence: TGTGCCAGCAGGGTACGGGCAGATGGCTACACCTTC. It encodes CASRVRADGYTF.